This T cell receptor beta chain was profiled in a study of CD8+ T cells in alopecia areata. In germline, CDR1 is SEHNR, CDR2 FQNEAQ (reference sequence). CDR3 length equals 15 residues. J gave up 1 base and V 2 bases, and 0 bases lay outside the gene matches. As regards this clone: Other DNA sequences in this specimen translate into the identical CDR3.

The treatment was: oral pan-JAK inhibitor, 5-10 mg twice daily. Extracted RNA was reverse transcribed into cDNA, the sequencing template. Profiled with immunoSEQ multiplex PCR; TCRdb holds only in-frame clones, not every one. The data hold over 150,000 clones, with 55% to 70% observed a single time. The V and J genes are TRBV7-9 and TRBJ1-5; 9 bases align to TRBD1. The starting material was CD4+ T cells sorted from blood, obtained at week 24, from a patient treated with tofacitinib. The TCR was taken from a human donor with alopecia areata. CDR3 region: CASSLTGGSNQPQHF. The DNA of the CDR3 is TGTGCCAGCAGCTTAACAGGGGGCAGCAATCAGCCCCAGCATTTT.